The T cell receptor beta chain under discussion was sequenced for a study of CD8+ T cells in alopecia areata (dated by TCRdb to 2016 to 2019). The study in broad terms: The treated patients took part in an open-label pilot trial in which moderate-to-severe alopecia areata was treated with oral tofacitinib at 5 to 10 mg twice daily. RNA was extracted with the PAXgene miRNA kit for fixed scalp, the miRNeasy kit for PBMCs, and the RNeasy kit for mouse skin. Patients stayed on tofacitinib for 6 to 18 months and then had 6 months of follow-up off drug so that delayed response and recurrence could be assessed. In treated patients, disease severity was measured using the SALT score, which gives the percentage of scalp surface area affected. TCRbeta CDR3 regions were amplified by immunoSEQ multiplex PCR using 35 Vbeta forward and 13 Jbeta reverse primers. Scalp clonality was compared across normal scalp (n=4), patchy alopecia areata scalp (n=8), and alopecia totalis/universalis scalp (n=8). In humans, TCRbeta sequencing was performed on scalp tissue and on sorted CD4+ and CD8+ peripheral blood T cells from healthy controls and from patients with patchy or totalis/universalis alopecia areata. Patients on tofacitinib were biopsied at baseline and after 4 and 24 weeks of treatment, and several of the patients also had a later scalp biopsy. To study T cell clonal expansion in alopecia areata, the researchers applied high-throughput TCRbeta sequencing to both the C3H/HeJ mouse model and human patients.

As for this clone: Its antigen remains undetermined. This CDR3 is missing its conserved last phenylalanine or tryptophan, likely due to a read error. No DNA is shown, since the ends of the CDR3 on it are uncertain; the CDR3 is the one TCRdb lists.

The library was built by means of the immunoSEQ multiplex PCR assay. For TCR sequencing, RNA was extracted from every sample and reverse transcribed into cDNA to serve as template. First-strand cDNA was synthesized with SuperScript III using a 2:1 mix of oligo-dT and random hexamers. A synthetic immune receptor repertoire was used to gauge amplification bias, and whatever bias remained was removed computationally. In the original analysis: Raw reads were preprocessed for error removal, and CDR3 was defined according to IMGT conventions as running from the conserved cysteine to phenylalanine. To get clonality, Shannon entropy was normalized by log2 of the number of productive unique TCRs and the result was subtracted from 1. Whether scalp clones were CD4 or CD8 was inferred by matching scalp TCRbeta sequences against CD4 and CD8 repertoires sorted from blood. TCRdb's version of the immuneACCESS table is confined to in-frame rearrangements and falls short of the full clone set. An unresolved V gene accounts for under half of the shortfall where checked; the remainder is of unknown origin. From that table come the V and J calls and clone size; the DNA was used to work out D and trimming. The sample table shows 130,000 to 150,000 clones, and 80% to 90% are seen once. The ten largest clones take up roughly 25% of the sample.

Termini included, the CDR3 measures 13 amino acids. The germline V gene yields SGHRS for CDR1 and YFSETQ for CDR2. Reading the label with the study, this specimen's time point is: more than three weeks on oral tofacitinib. The intended sense of this specimen's treatment or condition label: oral pan-JAK inhibitor, 5-10 mg twice daily. From alopecia areata patients, peripheral blood was collected along with lesional scalp punch biopsies. After PBMCs were isolated by density centrifugation and stained for CD3, CD4 and CD8, a FACSAria was used to sort CD4+ and CD8+ T cells. What the study reported, not specific to this receptor: Higher clonality and more expanded CD8+ clones were observed in lesional scalp than in normal scalp, particularly in alopecia totalis/universalis, a finding suggestive of antigenic drive. Tofacitinib significantly lowered scalp clonality and the number of expanded CD8+ clones among the top 100 scalp clones. Shared TCR sequences between patients were less evident than in mice, which may be partly attributable to HLA diversity in the patient population. During tofacitinib treatment, many expanded lesional clones remained in scalp and blood, and this persistence may partly explain relapse after treatment is stopped. Because the treated cohort was small and had only one nonresponder, larger studies are needed to examine links between baseline CD8+ expansion and response. Unlike mouse skin, which is dominated by gammadelta T cells, normal human skin has resident alphabeta T cells that are also sequenced, and this complicates analysis of the scalp TCR repertoire.

Here the chain combines TRBV5-1 and TRBJ2-7. Source: CD8+ T cells sorted from blood, taken at week 4, from a patient treated with tofacitinib. This clonotype originated in a human donor with alopecia areata. The CDR3 protein is CASSLVLGGVRHC.